The text below deals with one TCR beta chain. This clonotype appeared many times. The target of this receptor is not known. Base quality data are lacking; no much larger clone is found one base away. Reads for this sample came from an Illumina HiSeq 2500. Quantitative 5'-RACE with molecular barcodes was the method used to prepare the TCR beta libraries. Per the source publication's procedure: A new computational method based on a probabilistic model of VDJ rearrangement was used to identify disease-linked TCR variants. TCRdb handled the public reads itself, with Q25 trimming in fastp and clone calling in MiXCR, and kept productive beta chains. Each record represents a unique CDR3 protein, reported with the most common genes and DNA among its rows. TCRdb, not the original authors, processed these V and J calls. Here the sample has approximately 200,000 distinct CDR3 sequences; under 15% occur a single time. Roughly 11% of the sample is held by the ten biggest clonotypes.

This sample was taken from a study of CD8 T cells in ankylosing spondylitis (dated by TCRdb to 2016 to 2017). With regard to the full study: T cell receptor beta repertoires were profiled in healthy donors and ankylosing spondylitis patients so that disease-linked TCR variants could be found. Peripheral blood samples were taken, and synovial fluid was additionally collected from ankylosing spondylitis patients. In total, the full study cohort was made up of roughly 100 healthy donors and 25 ankylosing spondylitis patients.

From the cysteine up to the phenylalanine, the CDR3 has a length of 15 residues. Only the CDR3 DNA is retained, 45 bases long and in frame from the first base. Trimmed from V: 6 bases; trimmed from J: 7 bases; junction bases lacking a gene match: 9. The germline V gene (reference sequence) gives CDR1 as SEHNR and CDR2 as FQNEAQ. General study outcomes and caveats: The disease-linked clones were reported as significantly enriched in matched synovial fluid samples from ankylosing spondylitis patients. A TCR beta motif of eight highly homologous amino acid variants appeared characteristic of blood from ankylosing spondylitis patients. Some TCR beta motif variants had previously been reported in synovial fluid and blood of reactive arthritis patients, which suggested common disease-initiation mechanisms. In peripheral blood, the disease-linked clones were found at relatively low frequencies and had a CD8+ phenotype.

This receptor chain uses TRBV7-9 and TRBJ2-1, and 10 bases in between align with TRBD1. The sample taken for sequencing was blood, either unsorted or a sorted T cell fraction (not recorded which). The source is a female donor with ankylosing spondylitis or in good health (not recorded which). The DNA sequence is as follows: TGTGCCAGCAGATCCGGGACAGGGGAATGGAATGAGCAGTTCTTC. It encodes CASRSGTGEWNEQFF.